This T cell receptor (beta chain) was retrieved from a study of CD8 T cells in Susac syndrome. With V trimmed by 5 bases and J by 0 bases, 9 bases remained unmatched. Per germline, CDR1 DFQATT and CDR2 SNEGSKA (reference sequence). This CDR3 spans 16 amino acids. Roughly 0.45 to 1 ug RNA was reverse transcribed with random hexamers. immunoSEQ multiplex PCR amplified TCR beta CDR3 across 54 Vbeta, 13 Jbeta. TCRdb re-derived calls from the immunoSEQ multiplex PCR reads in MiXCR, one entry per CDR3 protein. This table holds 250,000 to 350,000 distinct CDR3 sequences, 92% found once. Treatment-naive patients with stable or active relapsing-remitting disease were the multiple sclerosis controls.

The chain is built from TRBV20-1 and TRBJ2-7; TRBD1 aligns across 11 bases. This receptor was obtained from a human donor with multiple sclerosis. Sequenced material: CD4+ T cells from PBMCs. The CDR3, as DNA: TGCAGTGCTTGGGACAGGGGGGGACAAAACTCCTACGAGCAGTACTTC. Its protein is CSAWDRGGQNSYEQYF.